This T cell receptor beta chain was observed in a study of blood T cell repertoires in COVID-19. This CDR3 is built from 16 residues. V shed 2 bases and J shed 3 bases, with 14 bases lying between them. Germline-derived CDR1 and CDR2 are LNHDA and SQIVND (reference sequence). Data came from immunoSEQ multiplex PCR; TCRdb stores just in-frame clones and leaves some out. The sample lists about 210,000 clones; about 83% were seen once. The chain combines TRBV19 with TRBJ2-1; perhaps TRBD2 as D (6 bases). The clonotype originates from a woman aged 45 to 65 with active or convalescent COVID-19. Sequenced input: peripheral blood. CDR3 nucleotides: TGTGCCAGTAGTATACTCCGGGAGCCCCTCTACAATGAGCAGTTCTTC. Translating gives CASSILREPLYNEQFF. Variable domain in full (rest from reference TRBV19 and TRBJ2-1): DGGITQSPKYLFRKEGQNVTLSCEQNLNHDAMYWYRQDPGQGLRLIYYSQIVNDFQKGDIAEGYSVSREKKESFPLTVTSAQKNPTAFYLCASSILREPLYNEQFFGPGTRLTVL.